This T cell receptor beta chain was documented in a study of radiotherapy plus CTLA-4 blockade in lung cancer (dated by TCRdb to between 2017 and 2018). General notes on the study: Among the enrolled patients, 18% had an objective response, and about 30% reached disease control.

The study evaluated CTLA-4 blockade (ipilimumab) given together with focal radiation therapy in patients who had chemo-refractory metastatic non-small-cell lung cancer. Beyond this particular receptor, the publication reports: Increased serum interferon-beta after radiation, together with early dynamic changes in blood T cell clones, were reported to be the strongest predictors of response. After treatment with radiotherapy and ipilimumab, TCR clones that originated in tumors expanded in peripheral blood.

CDR1 and CDR2 are read off the germline V gene as ENHRY and SYGVKD. Including cysteine and phenylalanine, the CDR3 has 14 amino acids. Only CDR3 DNA remains: 42 bases, in frame from the first base. The germline ends are 11 bases apart after V is trimmed by 8 bases and J by 0 bases. Of note for this clone: Its recognized antigen is unknown. No base-level quality is on record; no much larger clone is a single base apart.

Receptor libraries were prepared by the immunoSEQ multiplex PCR assay. TCRdb stores this immuneACCESS table with in-frame sequences only. Part of the clones is absent; in the studies checked, under half of the shortfall reflects unresolved V genes, and no reason is known for the rest. Recorded for this sample are tens of thousands of clones; roughly 76% of them occurred a single time. Jointly, the top ten make up about a sixth of the sample. This chain is built from TRBV10-3 and TRBJ2-1, and the D gene may be TRBD2, 5 bases matching. Sequencing used peripheral blood, obtained from a patient treated with radiotherapy plus ipilimumab. This receptor was identified in a human donor with non-small cell lung cancer whose response to radiotherapy plus ipilimumab could not be evaluated. Some clones in this sample may be carry-over from other donors' samples. CDR3 reads: CAIRSGSSYNEQFF. The nucleotide sequence is given as TGTGCCATCCGGAGCGGAAGCTCCTACAATGAGCAGTTCTTC.